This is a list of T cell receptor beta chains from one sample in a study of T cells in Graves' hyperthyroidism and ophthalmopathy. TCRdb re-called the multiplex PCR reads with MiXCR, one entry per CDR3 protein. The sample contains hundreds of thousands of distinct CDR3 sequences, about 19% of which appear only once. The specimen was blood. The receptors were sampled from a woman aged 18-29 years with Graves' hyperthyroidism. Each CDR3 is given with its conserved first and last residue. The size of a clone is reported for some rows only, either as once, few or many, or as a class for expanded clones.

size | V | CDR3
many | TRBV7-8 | CASSLGRTGASNQPQHF
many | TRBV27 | CASSLSYNSPLHF
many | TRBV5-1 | CASSLSGQRNQPQHF
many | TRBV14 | CASSRGTASGAFF
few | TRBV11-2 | CASASATNTGELFF
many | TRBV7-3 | CASSLKRTGELFF
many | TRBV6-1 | CASSDAVAYGYTF
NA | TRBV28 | CASISRRDRGSGEQYF
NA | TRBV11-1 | CASSLSGGANEQFF
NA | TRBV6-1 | CASSRRGPNTEAFF
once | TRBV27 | CASSRTGTGYEQYF
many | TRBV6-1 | CASGVGAGYGYTF
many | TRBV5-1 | CASSLVGQGALNTEAFF
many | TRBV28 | CASSPPLAVSYQTQYF
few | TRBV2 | CASTPDRGRGNIQYF
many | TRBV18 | CASSFDGSNYGYTF
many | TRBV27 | CASATIVGSYEQYF
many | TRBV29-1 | CSVEGGDYGYTF
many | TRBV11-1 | CASSYLTKQGRSYEQYF
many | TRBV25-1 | CASSEYHTPQLEAFF
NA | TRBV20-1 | CSARPVVQETQYF
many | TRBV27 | CASRNRVGTEAFF
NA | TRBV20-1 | CSARDSPTDTQYF
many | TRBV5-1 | CASSLGEDQPQHF
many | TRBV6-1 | CASTPGRTYEQYF
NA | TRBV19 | CASSHWEKGLNEQYF
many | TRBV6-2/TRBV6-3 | CASSYSRILNTEAFF
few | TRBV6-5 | CASSYRTHTEAFF
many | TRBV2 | CASRDRRGTYEQYF
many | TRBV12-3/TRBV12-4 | CASSSDGKYEQYF
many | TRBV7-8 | CASSPSGRGEGETQYF
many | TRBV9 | CASSAENNPWTDNQPQHF
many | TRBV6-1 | CASRGRGRETQYF
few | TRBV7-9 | CASSLETDWQPQHF
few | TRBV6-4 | CASSDSGTGELLF
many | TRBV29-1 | CSVGQGGGGYTF
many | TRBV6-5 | CASRYRDGTGNTIYF
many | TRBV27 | CASSGRQGKGPEAFF
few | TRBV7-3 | CASSPERWTEAFF
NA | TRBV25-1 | CASSTGTIADEQYF
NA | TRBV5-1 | CASSLDPGRETQYF
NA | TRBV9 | CASSPDPGGTSTDTQYF
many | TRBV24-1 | CAIRPDQETQYF
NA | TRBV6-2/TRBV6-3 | CASSYGRQGYEQYF
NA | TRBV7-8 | CASSLVSDSNQPQHF
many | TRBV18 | CASSRDARANTEAFF
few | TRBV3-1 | CASSLQGAGGETEAFF
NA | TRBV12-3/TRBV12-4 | CASSLSQYGYTF
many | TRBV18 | CASSPIPSTGNTEAFF
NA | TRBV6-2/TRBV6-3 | CASSHTKQGALETQYF
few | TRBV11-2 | CASRSGLGIFDTQYF
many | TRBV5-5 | CASRTTGGGLEQYF
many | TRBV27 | CASSLIPGSGANVLTF
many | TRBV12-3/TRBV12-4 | CASSFRPPGRGNQPQHF
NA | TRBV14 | CAVHYPGNTEAFF
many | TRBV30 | CASGTRGETQYF
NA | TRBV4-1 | CASSQDARHIQYF